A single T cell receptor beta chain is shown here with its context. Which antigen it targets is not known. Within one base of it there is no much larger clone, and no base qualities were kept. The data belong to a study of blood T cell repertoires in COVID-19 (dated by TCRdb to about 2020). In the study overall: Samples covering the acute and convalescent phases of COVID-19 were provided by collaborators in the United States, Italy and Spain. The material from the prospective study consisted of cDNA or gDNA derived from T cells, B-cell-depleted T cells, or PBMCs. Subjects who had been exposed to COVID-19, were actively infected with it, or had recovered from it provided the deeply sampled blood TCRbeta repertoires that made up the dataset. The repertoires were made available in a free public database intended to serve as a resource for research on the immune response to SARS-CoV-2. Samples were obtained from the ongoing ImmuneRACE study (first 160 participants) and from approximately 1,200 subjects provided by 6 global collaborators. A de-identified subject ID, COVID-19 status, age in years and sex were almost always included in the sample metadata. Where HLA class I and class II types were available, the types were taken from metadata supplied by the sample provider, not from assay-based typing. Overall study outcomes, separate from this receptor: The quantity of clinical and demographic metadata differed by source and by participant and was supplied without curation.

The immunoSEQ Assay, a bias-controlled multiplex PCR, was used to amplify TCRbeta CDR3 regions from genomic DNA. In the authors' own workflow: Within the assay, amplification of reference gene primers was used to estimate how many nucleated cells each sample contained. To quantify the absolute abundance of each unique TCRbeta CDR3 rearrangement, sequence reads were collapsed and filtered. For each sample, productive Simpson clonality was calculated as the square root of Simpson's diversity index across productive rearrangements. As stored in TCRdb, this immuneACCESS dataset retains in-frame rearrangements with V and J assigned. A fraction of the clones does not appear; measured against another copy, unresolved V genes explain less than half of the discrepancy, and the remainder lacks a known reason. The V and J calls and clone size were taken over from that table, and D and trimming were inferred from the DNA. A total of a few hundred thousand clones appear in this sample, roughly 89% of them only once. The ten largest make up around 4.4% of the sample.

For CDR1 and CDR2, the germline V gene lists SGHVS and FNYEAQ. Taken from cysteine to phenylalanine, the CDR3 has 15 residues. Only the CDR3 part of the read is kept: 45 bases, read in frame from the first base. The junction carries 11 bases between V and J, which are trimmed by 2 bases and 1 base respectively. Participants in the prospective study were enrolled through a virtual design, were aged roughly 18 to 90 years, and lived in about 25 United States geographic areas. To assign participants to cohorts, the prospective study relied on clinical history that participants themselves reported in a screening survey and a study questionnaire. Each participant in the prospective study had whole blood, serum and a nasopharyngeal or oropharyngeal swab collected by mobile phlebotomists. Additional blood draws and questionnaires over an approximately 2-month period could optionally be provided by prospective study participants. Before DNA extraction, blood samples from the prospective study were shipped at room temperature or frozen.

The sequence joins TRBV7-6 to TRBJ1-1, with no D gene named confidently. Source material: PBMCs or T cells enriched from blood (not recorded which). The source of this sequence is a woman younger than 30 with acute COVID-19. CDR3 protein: CASSLFSGSNTEAFF. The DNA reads TGTGCCAGCAGCTTATTTTCAGGATCGAACACTGAAGCTTTCTTT.